Included here is one TCR beta chain sequence, with context. This record belongs to a study of read filtering for tumor transcriptome and immune sequencing. The library was built from around 0.4 ug RNA with molecular barcoded adaptors for alpha/delta and beta/gamma chains. TCRdb redid the calling of the reads with MiXCR, one entry per CDR3 protein. The sample has 600 or so distinct CDR3 sequences; roughly 80% are singletons. Material for sequencing was a population of CD138-negative cells sorted from bone marrow. This sequence was found in a donor aged 40 or older with multiple myeloma. This table probably holds off-target reads from a library built for another chain.

CDR3 sequence: CASRQGTESNQPQHF. For the CDR3, the DNA is TGTGCCAGCAGACAAGGGACGGAGAGCAATCAGCCCCAGCATTTT. The gene calls are TRBV12-3 or TRBV12-4 and TRBJ1-5, with a weak D call TRBD1 (5 bases). This CDR3 region has 15 residues. V was pared by 6 bases and J by 1 base, with 13 bases between.